This TCR beta chain was sequenced during a study of T cell responses to AZD1222 COVID-19 vaccine. Study conclusions and caveats: Epitopes outside B.1.351 and B.1.1.7 mutated regions reportedly drew nearly half of spike TCRs. Recipients of AZD1222 seropositive at baseline numbered only five or six.

V was pared by 0 bases and J by 0 bases, with 6 bases between. CDR3 length equals 14 residues. Germline loops: CDR1 SEHNR, CDR2 FQNEAQ (reference sequence). The table came from immunoSEQ multiplex PCR; TCRdb's copy has only in-frame clones and leaves some out. The table includes fewer than 120,000 clones, around 89% detected once. Remarks on this clone: Antigen: not known.

The V call is TRBV7-9, the J call TRBJ2-7; D gene uncertain. The clonotype comes from an adult in good health. The input for sequencing was peripheral blood, taken on day 0 of AZD1222 vaccination. The CDR3 loop reads CASSLAGSSYEQYF. CDR3 coding DNA: TGTGCCAGCAGCTTAGCCGGCAGCTCCTACGAGCAGTACTTC. The entire variable domain, with the rest obtained from reference TRBV7-9 and TRBJ2-7, is as follows: DTGVSQNPRHKITKRGQNVTFRCDPISEHNRLYWYRQTLGQGPEFLTYFQNEAQLEKSRLLSDRFSAERPKGSFSTLEIQRTEQGDSAMYLCASSLAGSSYEQYFGPGTRLTVT.